This TCR beta chain was observed in a study of cytomegalovirus exposure and HLA in healthy donors. Study observations and caveats: Later analysis associated a missense DCLRE1C variant with TCR beta V- and J-gene trimming.

The PCR used 60 Vbeta and 13 Jbeta primers. The repertoire was sequenced with immunoSEQ multiplex PCR; TCRdb's copy has only in-frame clones and lacks some. The table shows some 170,000 clones, with 70% to 80% occurring only once. Concerning this clone: The target antigen is unknown.

The sequence was collected from a young man in good health and CMV-seropositive. The sequenced sample was PBMCs.

DNA of the CDR3: TGTGCCAGCAGTTACGAACAGGCGAAATATAGCAATCAGCCCCAGCATTTT. It yields the protein CASSYEQAKYSNQPQHF. V and J are TRBV6-7 and TRBJ1-5; perhaps TRBD1 as D (5 bases). TRBV6-7 is recorded as an ORF, its role being uncertain. The V end was cut by 2 bases, the J end by 0 bases, with 14 bases between. The CDR3 runs 17 residues.